Presented here are 21 T cell receptor beta chains from one specimen sequenced in a study of shared clonotypes between healthy human individuals. Libraries were prepared by immunoSEQ multiplex PCR; TCRdb keeps only in-frame clonotypes and omits some of them. The profile shows approximately 2.5 million clones, roughly nine tenths of them singletons. Specimen: naive CD4+ T cells sorted from blood. Regarding subset: CD45RA+ positively selected. The source is a man aged 18 to 29 in good health.

This clone occurred once. CDR3 sequence reads: CASSRGQGGYEQYF. Here the CDR3 DNA reads TGTGCCAGCAGCCGGGGACAGGGGGGTTACGAGCAGTACTTC. This sequence joins TRBV7-9 and TRBJ2-7; 11 bases map to TRBD1. CDR1 SEHNR and CDR2 FQNEAQ come from the germline V gene (reference sequence). V gave up 5 bases and J gave up 4 bases; unmatched junction bases: 4. This CDR3 is built from 14 residues.

V and J are TRBV28 and TRBJ1-4; the D gene is possibly TRBD1 (6 bases). Germline V gene lookup returns CDR1 MDHEN and CDR2 SYDVKM. The CDR3 is made up of 16 amino acids. Deletions cut 1 base from V and 8 bases from J, with 17 bases between. The CDR3 spells CASSLSVAGEREKLFF. The CDR3 bases are TGTGCCAGCAGTTTATCCGTGGCAGGGGAACGGGAAAAACTGTTTTTT.

This chain links TRBV2 with TRBJ1-4, with D possibly being TRBD1 (5 bases). V was shortened by 4 bases and J by 1 base, with 7 bases between the two germline ends. The CDR3 has 14 residues. Per germline, CDR1 SNHLY and CDR2 FYNNEI. The CDR3 nucleotides are TGTGCCAGCAGTGCCGACAGAACTAATGAAAAACTGTTTTTT. This encodes CASSADRTNEKLFF. Full variable domain (rest looked up from reference TRBV2 and TRBJ1-4): EPEVTQTPSHQVTQMGQEVILRCVPISNHLYFYWYRQILGQKVEFLVSFYNNEISEKSEIFDDQFSVERPDGSNFTLKIRSTKLEDSAMYFCASSADRTNEKLFFGSGTQLSVL.

The chain couples TRBV29-1 to TRBJ2-1; 7 positions match TRBD2. Trimming at V came to 7 bases and at J to 2 bases, leaving 2 bases not matched to a gene. This CDR3 has 12 residues. From germline, CDR1 is SQVTM and CDR2 ANQGSEA. CDR3 region: CSEGTTYNEQFF. The CDR3 coding sequence is TGCAGCGAAGGGACTACCTACAATGAGCAGTTCTTC.

The chain uses TRBV11-2 and TRBJ2-1; D remains ambiguous. The V end lost 0 bases, the J end lost 13 bases, and 16 bases lay between the germline ends. The CDR3 length is 14 residues. The germline V gene encodes CDR1 SGHAT and CDR2 FQNNGV. For the CDR3, the DNA is TGTGCCAGCAGCTTAGATCTCCTGGCAGAAAAACAGTTCTTC. Translating gives CASSLDLLAEKQFF.

The chain couples TRBV9 to TRBJ2-1; a possible D gene is TRBD2 (5 bases). CDR3 size: 16 residues. The V gene's germline CDR1 is SGDLS and CDR2 YYNGEE. V dropped 4 bases and J dropped 10 bases, with 24 bases sitting between them. CDR3 nucleotides: TGTGCCAGCAGCTCACAAGCGGACCTCAGACTGTCGGAGCAGTTCTTC. This codes for CASSSQADLRLSEQFF. Drawing the rest from reference TRBV9 and TRBJ2-1, the complete variable domain is DSGVTQTPKHLITATGQRVTLRCSPRSGDLSVYWYQQSLDQGLQFLIQYYNGEERAKGNILERFSAQQFPDLHSELNLSSLELGDSALYFCASSSQADLRLSEQFFGPGTRLTVL.

This clone has a handful of counts. The same CDR3 can be traced to other DNA sequences in this sample. The chain has TRBV7-2 and TRBJ2-2, with TRBD2 identical over 8 bases. Germline CDR1 SGHTA, CDR2 FQGNSA. The trim removed 3 bases at V and 2 bases at J, leaving 2 bases unmatched. This CDR3 contains 15 residues. The DNA for the CDR3 is TGTGCCAGCAGCTTTCTAGCGGGTAACACCGGGGAGCTGTTTTTT. It yields the protein CASSFLAGNTGELFF.

This chain joins TRBV4-1 and TRBJ2-7, with 8 bases aligning to TRBD2. The V segment lost 0 bases and the J segment 3 bases; nucleotides outside the gene matches: 7. Germline values: CDR1 MGHRA, CDR2 YSYEKL. This CDR3 spans 16 amino acids. The CDR3 region has the DNA TGCGCCAGCAGCCAAGATAGGGTGAGCGGGGGCTACGAGCAGTACTTC. Amino acids: CASSQDRVSGGYEQYF.

This chain connects TRBV7-2 to TRBJ1-5; 7 bases map to TRBD1. V lost 1 base, J lost 0 bases, and 6 bases stayed unmatched. The CDR3 extends over 17 amino acids. Per germline, CDR1 SGHTA and CDR2 FQGNSA. The CDR3: CASSLVGGRSSNQPQHF. The CDR3 DNA reads as TGTGCCAGCAGCTTAGTAGGGGGCAGGAGTAGCAATCAGCCCCAGCATTTT.

The chain recombines TRBV10-3 with TRBJ1-1, with 7 bases identical to TRBD1. CDR3 length: 14 amino acids. Per germline, CDR1 ENHRY and CDR2 SYGVKD. Unmatched junction bases numbered 3, after V lost 2 bases and J lost 3 bases. The CDR3 loop is CAISERDSYTEAFF. CDR3 bases: TGTGCCATCAGTGAGCGGGACAGTTACACTGAAGCTTTCTTT.

A word on this clone: Other DNA variants within this sample encode the same CDR3. V gene TRBV5-1 combines with J gene TRBJ1-4, with 10 bases lining up with TRBD1. CDR3 length: 16 amino acids. The V and J ends lost 0 bases and 5 bases, in that order; junction bases with no gene match: 4. Germline loops: CDR1 SGHRS, CDR2 YFSETQ. The CDR3 DNA reads TGCGCCAGCAGCTTGGCCACGGGACAGGGGAATGAAAAACTGTTTTTT. Protein sequence: CASSLATGQGNEKLFF.

CDR3 in DNA: TGTGCCAGCACCCTCAGGACGGGGGGCGGCTACACCTTC. Its protein product is CASTLRTGGGYTF. This chain joins TRBV11-2 and TRBJ1-2, with a weak D call TRBD1 (6 bases). CDR1 SGHAT and CDR2 FQNNGV come from the germline V gene. The CDR3 is made up of 13 amino acids. Trimming shortened V by 7 bases and J by 8 bases, and 17 bases separated the two germline ends.

The chain is built from TRBV11-2 and TRBJ1-3, with unresolved D. Between the trimmed V and J ends, which lost 0 bases and 3 bases, there was a span of 3 bases. This CDR3 has 13 amino acids. Germline V gene data show CDR1 as SGHAT and CDR2 as FQNNGV. The CDR3 nucleotides are TGTGCCAGCAGCTTAGACAGTGGAAACACCATATATTTT. Its translation is CASSLDSGNTIYF.

The rearrangement joins TRBV10-3 to TRBJ1-1; unclear D gene. The length of the CDR3 is 14 residues. The germline V gene has CDR1 ENHRY and CDR2 SYGVKD. The V gene lost 0 bases and the J gene lost 2 bases, with 7 bases spanning the gap. The CDR3: CAISESLLNTEAFF. DNA of the CDR3: TGTGCCATCAGTGAGTCCTTACTCAACACTGAAGCTTTCTTT.

V gene TRBV4-3 combines with J gene TRBJ1-4, with a tentative D call TRBD1 (5 bases). CDR1 and CDR2 (germline): LGHNA, YSLEER. This CDR3 comprises 16 residues. Trimming removed 0 bases from V and 1 base from J, with 9 bases in between. This chain's CDR3 is CASSQDGARTNEKLFF. DNA for the CDR3: TGCGCCAGCAGCCAAGACGGGGCACGAACTAATGAAAAACTGTTTTTT.

The rearrangement joins TRBV10-3 to TRBJ2-7, with 10 bases matching TRBD2. Per germline, CDR1 ENHRY and CDR2 SYGVKD. CDR3 length: 14 amino acids. V was clipped by 5 bases and J by 1 base; unmatched bases: 2. The CDR3 sequence: CAISMTSGSYEQYF. CDR3 DNA sequence: TGTGCCATCAGTATGACTAGCGGGTCCTACGAGCAGTACTTC.

This chain links TRBV12-5 with TRBJ2-2; D is uncertain. Trimming took 3 bases from V and 3 from J, leaving 11 bases between them. The length of the CDR3 is 15 residues. Looked up from germline, CDR1 is LGHNT and CDR2 is FRNRAP. The CDR3 region has the DNA TGTGCTAGTGGTTTAGGGTTGGAATACACCGGGGAGCTGTTTTTT. This codes for CASGLGLEYTGELFF.

The chain uses TRBV2 and TRBJ2-7; 9 bases map to TRBD1. The germline V gene encodes CDR1 SNHLY and CDR2 FYNNEI. After removal of 6 bases from V and 6 bases from J, the junction contained 9 bases not matched to a gene. The CDR3 extends over 14 amino acids. CDR3 bases: TGTGCCAGCAGCCCCGGGACAGGGAGCTTCGAGCAGTACTTC. Translation gives CASSPGTGSFEQYF.

With regard to this clone: Other DNA variants within this sample encode the same CDR3. J is TRBJ2-5 and V is TRBV9, with a weak D call TRBD1 (5 bases). The CDR3 totals 13 residues. Germline CDR1 reads SGDLS; CDR2 reads YYNGEE. V was pared by 2 bases and J by 3 bases, with 8 bases between. Here the CDR3 reads CASSVAGKETQYF. The CDR3 DNA follows: TGTGCCAGCAGCGTTGCAGGGAAAGAGACCCAGTACTTC.

This chain links TRBV28 with TRBJ1-2; D gene ambiguous. This CDR3 region has 13 residues. Deletions cut 3 bases from V and 5 bases from J, with 10 bases between. Germline lookup yields CDR1 MDHEN and CDR2 SYDVKM. CDR3 sequence: CASSLEESYGYTF. The CDR3 DNA is TGTGCCAGCAGTTTGGAAGAAAGTTATGGCTACACCTTC.

This clone has only one observation. Other DNA sequences in this sample translate to the same CDR3. The CDR3 sequence: CASSPDRYNEQFF. In DNA form, the CDR3 reads TGTGCCAGCTCACCGGACAGGTACAATGAGCAGTTCTTC. The V and J genes are TRBV18 and TRBJ2-1; 7 bases match TRBD1. The germline V gene encodes CDR1 KGHSH and CDR2 LQKENI. The J segment lost 4 bases and the V segment lost 3 bases, leaving 0 bases of the junction unmatched. The CDR3 has 13 residues.